A single sample gave rise to the 18 T cell receptor beta chains below, sequenced in a study of blood T cell repertoires in COVID-19. Using immunoSEQ multiplex PCR, the repertoire was profiled, and TCRdb retains in-frame clones only, with some absent. Among 100,000 to 150,000 clones listed, over 65% were seen once. The sequencing input was peripheral blood. The origin of the receptors is a human donor with acute or convalescent COVID-19. The donor label of this sample is uncertain.

The J gene is TRBJ1-1, the V gene TRBV4-2, with D hard to call. V lost 1 base to trimming and J lost 1 base, with 13 bases between them. CDR1 is LGHNA, CDR2 YNFKEQ, per germline. The CDR3 sequence is 16 residues long. The CDR3 DNA follows: TGTGCCAGCAGCCAAGTCGTCGGGAATGGGAACACTGAAGCTTTCTTT. Residues: CASSQVVGNGNTEAFF.

J is TRBJ2-1 and V is TRBV29-1, with 10 bases lining up with TRBD2. V lost 3 bases and J lost 5; bases outside the gene matches: 4. The CDR3 has 14 amino acids. Germline CDR1 and CDR2: SQVTM and ANQGSEA. In DNA form, the CDR3 reads TGCAGCGTTGATAGCGGGGGGCTCAACAATGAGCAGTTCTTC. Its protein product is CSVDSGGLNNEQFF.

This clone was counted between two and nine times. The chain combines TRBV19 with TRBJ1-2, with 11 bases that match TRBD1. Germline CDR1 reads LNHDA; CDR2 reads SQIVND (reference sequence). V dropped 5 bases and J dropped 8; count of bases not matched to a gene: 10. The CDR3 covers 15 residues. The CDR3 DNA reads TGTGCCAGTAGTTTCTCCGGGACAGGGGGAAGCGGCTACACCTTC. Translating it yields CASSFSGTGGSGYTF. The full variable domain, rest sourced from reference TRBV19 and TRBJ1-2, is DGGITQSPKYLFRKEGQNVTLSCEQNLNHDAMYWYRQDPGQGLRLIYYSQIVNDFQKGDIAEGYSVSREKKESFPLTVTSAQKNPTAFYLCASSFSGTGGSGYTFGSGTRLTVV.

This CDR3 reads CASSLARQLGAKNIQYF. The DNA of the CDR3 is TGTGCCAGCAGCTTAGCGAGACAACTTGGGGCCAAAAACATTCAGTACTTC. The rearrangement links TRBV7-9 to TRBJ2-4; D is unclear. The CDR3 covers 17 residues. Trimming took off 0 bases at V and 1 base at J, with 13 bases between the two ends. The germline V gene has CDR1 SEHNR and CDR2 FQNEAQ (reference sequence).

For this clone: The germline gene is not matched at one end of the junction; a read error may be the cause. CDR3 amino acids: CASRQQGAKTGELFF. In DNA form, the CDR3 reads TGTGCCAGCAGACAACAGGGGGCGAAAACCGGGGAGCTGTTTTTT. The chain is built from TRBV2 and TRBJ2-2, with 9 nucleotides matching TRBD1. The CDR3 spans 15 residues. Germline CDR1 and CDR2: SNHLY and FYNNEI.

This clone was detected only once. The chain has TRBV28 and TRBJ1-5, with D possibly matching TRBD1 (5 bases). CDR3 length: 15 amino acids. The germline gives CDR1 MDHEN, CDR2 SYDVKM. Trimming took off 3 bases at V and 7 bases at J, with 16 bases between the two ends. This CDR3 reads CASSFRRWGEQPQHF. CDR3 in DNA: TGTGCCAGCAGTTTTCGGCGCTGGGGGGAACAGCCCCAGCATTTT.

The chain couples TRBV19 to TRBJ1-6; a possible D gene is TRBD1 (5 bases). The CDR3 has 18 residues. The germline V and J ends were trimmed by 3 bases and 0 bases, with 15 bases remaining between them. CDR1 and CDR2 (germline): LNHDA, SQIVND (reference sequence). The CDR3 DNA is TGTGCCAGTAGTATGGTCCTCGTCGGGGGCTCCTATAATTCACCCCTCCACTTT. Translating gives CASSMVLVGGSYNSPLHF.

This clone was detected many times. The CDR3 sequence: CASSTTVYNEQFF. The CDR3 nucleotides read TGTGCCAGCAGCACGACAGTCTACAATGAGCAGTTCTTC. This chain joins TRBV7-9 and TRBJ2-1; the D gene is possibly TRBD1 (5 bases). In germline, CDR1 is SEHNR, CDR2 FQNEAQ (reference sequence). The ends were cut back, 5 bases at V and 3 bases at J, with 8 bases in the middle. The CDR3 has 13 residues.

CDR3 coding DNA: TGTGCCAGTAGTGACGGACAGGGGGCGTACACTGAAGCTTTCTTT. Translation: CASSDGQGAYTEAFF. V is TRBV19 and J is TRBJ1-1, with 11 bases that match TRBD1. The V segment lost 5 bases and the J segment 3 bases; nucleotides outside the gene matches: 5. The germline V gene has CDR1 LNHDA and CDR2 SQIVND (reference sequence). This CDR3 spans 15 amino acids.

The rearrangement joins TRBV4-2 to TRBJ2-7; TRBD2 matches at 12 bases. Per germline, CDR1 LGHNA and CDR2 YNFKEQ. The CDR3 spans 15 residues. V shed 4 bases and J 0 bases; nucleotides not matched to a gene: 1. CDR3 DNA: TGTGCCAGCAGCCGGACTAGCGGGGCCTCCTACGAGCAGTACTTC. Its protein product is CASSRTSGASYEQYF.

The chain uses TRBV18 and TRBJ1-1; D not resolved. CDR1 is KGHSH and CDR2 is LQKENI in the germline V gene. CDR3 length: 11 amino acids. Trimming took off 5 bases at V and 7 bases at J, with 8 bases between the two ends. The chain's CDR3 is CASSSYDEAFF. CDR3 nucleotides: TGTGCCAGCTCATCCTACGATGAAGCTTTCTTT. The complete variable domain, with remaining parts taken from reference TRBV18 and TRBJ1-1, reads NAGVMQNPRHLVRRRGQEARLRCSPMKGHSHVYWYRQLPEEGLKFMVYLQKENIIDESGMPKERFSAEFPKEGPSILRIQQVVRGDSAAYFCASSSYDEAFFGQGTRLTVV.

This chain connects TRBV4-1 to TRBJ1-2, with 7 bases that match TRBD1. The CDR3 extends over 15 amino acids. V lost 3 bases and J lost 7; bases outside the gene matches: 11. Germline CDR1 MGHRA, CDR2 YSYEKL. CDR3 nucleotide sequence: TGCGCCAGCAGCCACCTCTGGGACAGAGGGGTTGGCTACACCTTC. Translated: CASSHLWDRGVGYTF.

V gene TRBV11-2 combines with J gene TRBJ2-2; D possibly corresponds to TRBD2 (6 bases). The CDR3 contains 14 residues. Germline CDR1 is SGHAT and CDR2 is FQNNGV. V lost 5 bases, J lost 4 bases, and 11 bases lay in between. The CDR3 region is CASSPRGFTGELFF. Here the CDR3 DNA reads TGTGCCAGCAGCCCGCGGGGCTTCACCGGGGAGCTGTTTTTT.

This clone was seen ten or more times. The chain combines TRBV27 with TRBJ1-4; TRBD1 might be the D (6 bases). Germline values: CDR1 MNHEY, CDR2 SMNVEV (reference sequence). Trimming removed 3 bases from V and 6 bases from J, with 11 bases in between. The CDR3 sequence is 14 residues long. CDR3 nucleotides: TGTGCCAGCAGTTTTACCAGGGGTCATGAAAAACTGTTTTTT. It encodes CASSFTRGHEKLFF.

This clone was detected many times. The chain links TRBV5-8 to TRBJ1-5; D might be TRBD1 (6 bases). The V gene lost 4 bases and the J gene lost 3 bases, with 14 bases spanning the gap. The V gene's germline CDR1 is SGHTS and CDR2 YDEGEE. CDR3 length: 15 residues. The CDR3 protein is CASSLRDMVNQPQHF. The CDR3, as DNA: TGTGCCAGCAGCCTCAGGGACATGGTCAATCAGCCCCAGCATTTT.

This clone was seen more than once but under ten times. As DNA, the CDR3 is TGTGCCAGCAGTGAAGGGGGGGGGTTTAGGACCTACGAGCAGTACGTC. This sequence encodes CASSEGGGFRTYEQYV. V and J are TRBV6-1 and TRBJ2-7; 7 bases are a match to TRBD2. The CDR3 consists of 16 residues. CDR1 MNHNS and CDR2 SASEGT come from the germline V gene. V dropped 1 base and J dropped 2; count of bases not matched to a gene: 8.

CDR3: CATSRDSGVGNTIYF. The CDR3 coding sequence is TGTGCCACCAGCAGAGATTCGGGGGTTGGAAACACCATATATTTT. The chain couples TRBV15 to TRBJ1-3; D is perhaps TRBD1 (5 bases). This CDR3 comprises 15 residues. Germline V lookup: CDR1 LNHNV, CDR2 YYDKDF (reference sequence). V gave up 0 bases and J gave up 3 bases, with 9 bases separating them.

The V gene is TRBV5-6, the J gene TRBJ2-7; TRBD2 is a possible D gene (6 bases). The germline V gene encodes CDR1 SGHDT and CDR2 YYEEEE. The CDR3 is 12 residues long. Trimming removed 4 bases at V and 4 bases at J, with 9 bases between. This CDR3 is CASSLGLYEQYV. As DNA, the CDR3 is TGTGCCAGCAGCCTGGGACTTTACGAGCAGTACGTC.